The 20 T cell receptor beta chains reported below all come from one sample, sequenced in a study of Graves' ophthalmopathy and Graves' hyperthyroidism. Amplification of TCR beta CDR3 regions used RNA transcripts. HTBI primers were employed in first-round RT-PCR, then a second-round multiplex PCR followed. TCRdb itself ran the multiplex PCR reads through MiXCR, one entry per CDR3 protein. The repertoire consists of around 600,000 distinct CDR3 sequences, with under 50% occurring once and the leading ten covering more than 3%. The sample taken for sequencing was peripheral blood. These receptors were obtained from an adult man with Graves' ophthalmopathy.

A word on this clonotype: The junction differs from germline at one of its ends, possibly a read error. The chain links TRBV30 to TRBJ1-6, with no clear D. This CDR3 region has 13 residues. Germline CDR1 GTSNPN, CDR2 SVGIG (reference sequence). In DNA form, the CDR3 reads TGTGCCTGGAGTAGGATTTATAATTCACTCCTCCACTTT. Translation: CAWSRIYNSLLHF. Using reference TRBV30 and TRBJ1-6 for the parts outside the CDR3, the full variable domain is SQTIHQWPATLVQPVGSPLSLECTVEGTSNPNLYWYRQAAGRGLQLLFYSVGIGQISSEVPQNLSASRPQDRQFILSSKKLLLSDSGFYLCAWSRIYNSLLHFGNGTRLTVT.

The chain uses TRBV3-1 and TRBJ1-1, with 7 bases fitting TRBD1. V lost 2 bases and J lost 4; bases outside the gene matches: 4. Germline V lookup: CDR1 LGHDT, CDR2 YNNKEL (reference sequence). CDR3 length: 14 residues. CDR3 sequence (DNA): TGTGCCAGCAGCCAACAGACAGGGCCCACTGAAGCTTTCTTT. It codes for CASSQQTGPTEAFF.

This chain connects TRBV2 to TRBJ2-7; no clear D gene. The germline gives CDR1 SNHLY, CDR2 FYNNEI. The V gene lost 0 bases and the J gene lost 9 bases, with 6 bases spanning the gap. CDR3 length equals 11 residues. Written as DNA, the CDR3 is TGTGCCAGCAGTGAAGCGCTGGGGCAGTACTTC. Its protein product is CASSEALGQYF.

This clonotype was seen a few times. Relative to the germline gene, one junction end is altered; a read error may explain this. The rearrangement uses TRBV10-2 and TRBJ1-6; no definite D call. The germline gives CDR1 WSHSY, CDR2 SAAADI. The length of the CDR3 is 14 residues. Here the CDR3 reads CASSDSDRNSPLHF. CDR3 sequence (DNA): TGTGCCAGCAGTGACTCGGACCGTAATTCACCCCTCCACTTT.

CDR3 residues: CSAGTGVREQYF. In nucleotides, the CDR3 is TGCAGCGCCGGGACAGGGGTACGCGAGCAGTACTTC. This chain uses TRBV29-1 with TRBJ2-7, with TRBD1 identical over 10 bases. Germline CDR1 is SQVTM and CDR2 is ANQGSEA. V lost 7 bases to trimming and J lost 6 bases; unmatched junction nucleotides: 6. The CDR3 has 12 residues.

This clonotype was seen at least ten times. The chain combines TRBV20-1 with TRBJ2-5, with D unclear. V lost 0 bases and J 8 bases, leaving 7 bases between the germline ends. CDR3 length: 11 residues. Germline loops: CDR1 DFQATT, CDR2 SNEGSKA (reference sequence). The CDR3 reads CSARDRNTQYF. In nucleotides, the CDR3 is TGCAGTGCTAGAGATCGCAATACCCAGTACTTC.

This clonotype was seen at least ten times. The chain uses TRBV2 and TRBJ2-5, with D possibly being TRBD1 or TRBD2 (5 bases each). The germline gives CDR1 SNHLY, CDR2 FYNNEI. V was shortened by 3 bases and J by 5 bases, with 7 bases between the two germline ends. The CDR3 has 12 residues. The CDR3 here is CASSDRDETQYF. DNA for the CDR3: TGTGCCAGCAGTGACAGGGACGAGACCCAGTACTTC.

This chain's CDR3 is CASSQGQATGELFF. The DNA for the CDR3 is TGTGCCAGCAGCCAAGGACAGGCCACCGGGGAGCTGTTTTTT. This chain connects TRBV6-5 to TRBJ2-2; 7 positions match TRBD1. V shed 6 bases and J 4 bases; nucleotides not matched to a gene: 5. Germline CDR1 is MNHEY and CDR2 is SVGAGI. The CDR3 consists of 14 residues.

Only a few counts were recorded for this clonotype. The chain links TRBV7-2 to TRBJ1-4, with TRBD1 as a possible D gene (6 bases). Per germline, CDR1 SGHTA and CDR2 FQGNSA. Trimming left V 5 bases short and J 8 bases short, with 24 bases between. CDR3 length equals 17 residues. CDR3 protein: CASSQDGASGVVEKLFF. CDR3 bases: TGTGCCAGCAGCCAAGATGGGGCTTCAGGGGTGGTAGAAAAACTGTTTTTT.

This CDR3 is CASGPSTDLYEQYF. CDR3 DNA sequence: TGTGCCAGCGGACCGTCGACGGATCTCTACGAGCAGTACTTC. The chain carries TRBV27 and TRBJ2-7; no reliable D call. Trimming cost V 8 bases and J 3 bases, with 17 bases left between them. The CDR3 consists of 14 residues. Germline V gene data show CDR1 as MNHEY and CDR2 as SMNVEV (reference sequence).

As concerns this clonotype: A much larger clone differs from this one at a single base, so this may be a read error. This chain links TRBV14 with TRBJ1-2; D not certain. This CDR3 comprises 13 residues. Trimming shortened V by 11 bases and J by 5 bases, and 18 bases separated the two germline ends. The germline CDR1 and CDR2 sequences are SGHDN and FVKESK. The CDR3 DNA reads as TGTGCCTGCACCCCGACGGCCTCTTATGGCTACACCTTC. Encoded protein: CACTPTASYGYTF. The full variable domain, completed using reference TRBV14 and TRBJ1-2, is EAGVTQFPSHSVIEKGQTVTLRCDPISGHDNLYWYRRVMGKEIKFLLHFVKESKQDESGMPNNRFLAERTGGTYSTLKVQPAELEDSGVYFCACTPTASYGYTFGSGTRLTVV.

This clonotype appeared once. V usage is TRBV30 and J usage is TRBJ1-1; D may be TRBD1 (6 bases). CDR3 length: 13 amino acids. CDR1 and CDR2 (germline): GTSNPN, SVGIG (reference sequence). The V and J ends lost 5 bases and 1 base respectively, with 11 bases between them. The chain's CDR3 is CAWGQFRNTEAFF. In nucleotides, the CDR3 is TGTGCCTGGGGACAGTTTAGGAACACTGAAGCTTTCTTT.

This clonotype occurred many times. This chain's CDR3 is CASSGGQGLGTEAFF. CDR3 sequence (DNA): TGCGCCAGCAGCGGGGGACAGGGGCTGGGAACTGAAGCTTTCTTT. The J gene is TRBJ1-1, the V gene TRBV5-1, with 10 bases identical to TRBD1. With V trimmed by 4 bases and J by 5 bases, 8 bases remained unmatched. This CDR3 has 15 amino acids. Germline CDR1 SGHRS, CDR2 YFSETQ.

Ten or more counts support this clonotype. This sequence joins TRBV15 and TRBJ2-7; D uncertain. Germline assignment: CDR1 LNHNV and CDR2 YYDKDF (reference sequence). The CDR3 is 12 amino acids. Between the trimmed V and J ends, which lost 5 bases and 6 bases, there was a span of 11 bases. DNA for the CDR3: TGTGCCACCAGCCGTGACGGTGGCGAGCAGTACTTC. Amino acid sequence: CATSRDGGEQYF.

The chain is built from TRBV7-9 and TRBJ2-5; TRBD1 matches at 7 bases. Germline assignment: CDR1 SEHNR and CDR2 FQNEAQ (reference sequence). The CDR3 runs 15 residues. J gave up 0 bases and V 8 bases, and 9 bases lay outside the gene matches. Written as DNA, the CDR3 is TGTGCCAGCGCACCCCGACAGGGCTACCAAGAGACCCAGTACTTC. Its protein is CASAPRQGYQETQYF. Supplemented by reference TRBV7-9 and TRBJ2-5, the full variable domain reads DTGVSQNPRHKITKRGQNVTFRCDPISEHNRLYWYRQTLGQGPEFLTYFQNEAQLEKSRLLSDRFSAERPKGSFSTLEIQRTEQGDSAMYLCASAPRQGYQETQYFGPGTRLLVL.

V and J are TRBV5-5 and TRBJ2-6, with 7 bases aligning to TRBD1. The CDR3 length is 15 residues. Germline CDR1 SGHKS, CDR2 YYEKEE (reference sequence). V lost 4 bases, J lost 4 bases, and 5 bases stayed unmatched. The CDR3 reads CASSTDRAGANVLTF. CDR3 DNA: TGTGCCAGCAGCACCGACAGGGCCGGGGCCAACGTCCTGACTTTC.

This clonotype was seen only once. Possible read error: a much larger clone is one base away. The chain couples TRBV9 to TRBJ2-2; a weak D match, TRBD1 (6 bases). The length of the CDR3 is 14 residues. Germline V gene sequence: CDR1 SGDLS, CDR2 YYNGEE. The CDR3 region is CAGSVYRVPGELFF. As DNA, the CDR3 is TGTGCCGGCAGCGTATACAGGGTGCCCGGGGAGCTGTTTTTT. Full variable domain (outside the CDR3, taken from reference TRBV9 and TRBJ2-2): DSGVTQTPKHLITATGQRVTLRCSPRSGDLSVYWYQQSLDQGLQFLIQYYNGEERAKGNILERFSAQQFPDLHSELNLSSLELGDSALYFCAGSVYRVPGELFFGEGSRLTVL.

CDR3 bases: TGTGCCACCGGACAGGGTCGAGAAAAACTGTTTTTT. The encoded protein is CATGQGREKLFF. The gene calls are TRBV10-3 and TRBJ1-4; 8 bases map to TRBD1. The germline V gene has CDR1 ENHRY and CDR2 SYGVKD. The J segment lost 8 bases and the V segment lost 10 bases, leaving 6 bases of the junction unmatched. This CDR3 has 12 residues.

This clonotype was picked up many times. The chain combines TRBV12-3 or TRBV12-4 with TRBJ1-2; tentative D call: TRBD1 (6 bases). The CDR3 covers 13 residues. V lost 3 bases, J lost 8 bases, and 13 bases lay in between. The CDR3 protein is CASSFGGIGGYTF. In DNA form, the CDR3 reads TGTGCCAGCAGTTTCGGGGGCATTGGCGGCTACACCTTC.

This clonotype was counted between two and nine times. The chain links TRBV12-3 or TRBV12-4 to TRBJ1-1; 8 bases fit TRBD1. The CDR3 consists of 15 residues. Trimming cost V 2 bases and J 1 base; bases outside gene matches: 3. Here the CDR3 reads CASSLWDRPNTEAFF. CDR3 in DNA: TGTGCCAGCAGTTTATGGGACAGGCCGAACACTGAAGCTTTCTTT.